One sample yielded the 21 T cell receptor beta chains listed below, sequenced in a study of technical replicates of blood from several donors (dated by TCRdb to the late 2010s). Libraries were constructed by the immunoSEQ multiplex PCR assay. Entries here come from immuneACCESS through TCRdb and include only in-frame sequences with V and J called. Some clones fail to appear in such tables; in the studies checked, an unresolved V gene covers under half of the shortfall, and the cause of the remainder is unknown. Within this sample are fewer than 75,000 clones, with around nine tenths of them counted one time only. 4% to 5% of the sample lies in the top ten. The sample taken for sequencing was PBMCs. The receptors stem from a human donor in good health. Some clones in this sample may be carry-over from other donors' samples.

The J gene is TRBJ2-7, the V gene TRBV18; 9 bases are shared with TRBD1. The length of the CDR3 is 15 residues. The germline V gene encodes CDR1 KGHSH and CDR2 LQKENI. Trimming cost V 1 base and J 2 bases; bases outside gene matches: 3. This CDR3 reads CASSPRTGETYEQYF. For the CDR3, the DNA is TGTGCCAGCTCACCACGGACAGGGGAGACCTACGAGCAGTACTTC.

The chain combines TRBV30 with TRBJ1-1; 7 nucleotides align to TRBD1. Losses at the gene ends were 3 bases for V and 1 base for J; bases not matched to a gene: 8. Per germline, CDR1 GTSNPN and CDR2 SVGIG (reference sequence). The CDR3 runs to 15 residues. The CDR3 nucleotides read TGTGCCTGGAGCTCGGACAGGACTAAGAACACTGAAGCTTTCTTT. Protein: CAWSSDRTKNTEAFF.

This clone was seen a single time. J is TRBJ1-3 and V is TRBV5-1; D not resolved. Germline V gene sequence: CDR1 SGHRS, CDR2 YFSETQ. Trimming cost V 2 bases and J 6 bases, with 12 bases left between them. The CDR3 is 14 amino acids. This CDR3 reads CASSFGKRENTIYF. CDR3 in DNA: TGCGCCAGCAGCTTCGGGAAACGGGAAAACACCATATATTTT. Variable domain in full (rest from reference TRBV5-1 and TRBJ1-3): KAGVTQTPRYLIKTRGQQVTLSCSPISGHRSVSWYQQTPGQGLQFLFEYFSETQRNKGNFPGRFSGRQFSNSRSEMNVSTLELGDSALYLCASSFGKRENTIYFGEGSWLTVV.

The CDR3 nucleotides read TGTGCCAGCATACCTAGGGGGGCTAGCGGGAGACCTGGCTACGAGCAGTACTTC. Its translation is CASIPRGASGRPGYEQYF. V is TRBV7-2 and J is TRBJ2-7; 10 nucleotides line up with TRBD2. Trimming at V came to 7 bases and at J to 3 bases, leaving 18 bases not matched to a gene. This CDR3 has 18 residues. CDR1 is SGHTA and CDR2 is FQGNSA in the germline V gene.

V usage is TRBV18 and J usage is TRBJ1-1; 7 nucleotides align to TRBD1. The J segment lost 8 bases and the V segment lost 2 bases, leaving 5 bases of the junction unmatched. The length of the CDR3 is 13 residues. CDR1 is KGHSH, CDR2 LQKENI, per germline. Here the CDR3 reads CASSPDRDREAFF. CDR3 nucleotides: TGTGCCAGCTCACCAGACCGGGACAGAGAAGCTTTCTTT.

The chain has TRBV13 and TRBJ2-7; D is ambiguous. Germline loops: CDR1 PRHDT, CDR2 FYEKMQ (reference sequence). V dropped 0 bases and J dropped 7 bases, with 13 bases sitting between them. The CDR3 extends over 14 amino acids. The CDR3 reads CASSLGRILEEQYF. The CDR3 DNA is TGTGCCAGCAGCTTAGGGCGGATTCTGGAAGAGCAGTACTTC.

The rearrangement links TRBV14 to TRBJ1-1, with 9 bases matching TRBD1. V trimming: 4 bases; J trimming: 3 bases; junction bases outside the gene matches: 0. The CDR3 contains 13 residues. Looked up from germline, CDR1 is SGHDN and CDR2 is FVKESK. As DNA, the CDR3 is TGTGCCAGCAGCCGACAGGGGGACACTGAAGCTTTCTTT. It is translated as CASSRQGDTEAFF.

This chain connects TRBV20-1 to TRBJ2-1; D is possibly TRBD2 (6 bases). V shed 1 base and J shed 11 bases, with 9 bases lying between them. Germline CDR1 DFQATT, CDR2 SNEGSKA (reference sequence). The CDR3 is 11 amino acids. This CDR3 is CSARGGTQQFF. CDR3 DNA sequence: TGCAGTGCTAGAGGCGGGACCCAGCAGTTCTTC.

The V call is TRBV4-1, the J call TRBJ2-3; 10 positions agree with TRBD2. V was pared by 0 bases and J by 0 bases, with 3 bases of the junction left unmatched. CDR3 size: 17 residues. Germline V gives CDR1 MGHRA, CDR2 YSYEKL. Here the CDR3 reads CASSQEQTSGSTDTQYF. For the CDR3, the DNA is TGCGCCAGCAGCCAAGAACAGACTAGCGGGAGCACAGATACGCAGTATTTT.

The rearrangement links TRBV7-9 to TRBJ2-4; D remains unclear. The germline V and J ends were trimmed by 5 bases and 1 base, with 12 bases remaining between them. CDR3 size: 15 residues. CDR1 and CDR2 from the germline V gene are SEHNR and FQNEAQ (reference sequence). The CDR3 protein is CASSPEVWAKNIQYF. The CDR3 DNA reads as TGTGCCAGCAGCCCAGAGGTTTGGGCCAAAAACATTCAGTACTTC.

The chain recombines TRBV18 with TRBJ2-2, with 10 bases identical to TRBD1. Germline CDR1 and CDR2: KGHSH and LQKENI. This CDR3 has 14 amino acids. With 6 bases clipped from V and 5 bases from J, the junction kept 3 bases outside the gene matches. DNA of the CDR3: TGTGCCAGCTCCCCGGGACAGGGGACCGGGGAGCTGTTTTTT. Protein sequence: CASSPGQGTGELFF.

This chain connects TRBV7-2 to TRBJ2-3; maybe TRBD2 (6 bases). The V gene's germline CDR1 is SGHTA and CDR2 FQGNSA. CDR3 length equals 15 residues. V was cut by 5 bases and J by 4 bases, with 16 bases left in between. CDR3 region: CASSPRTIVADTQYF. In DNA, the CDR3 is TGTGCCAGCAGCCCTCGGACTATAGTAGCAGATACGCAGTATTTT.

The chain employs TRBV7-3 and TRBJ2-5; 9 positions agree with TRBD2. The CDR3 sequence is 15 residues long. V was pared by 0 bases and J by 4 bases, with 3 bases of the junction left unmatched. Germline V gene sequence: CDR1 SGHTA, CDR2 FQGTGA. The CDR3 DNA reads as TGTGCCAGCAGCTTAACTAGCGGGAGTGGAGAGACCCAGTACTTC. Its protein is CASSLTSGSGETQYF.

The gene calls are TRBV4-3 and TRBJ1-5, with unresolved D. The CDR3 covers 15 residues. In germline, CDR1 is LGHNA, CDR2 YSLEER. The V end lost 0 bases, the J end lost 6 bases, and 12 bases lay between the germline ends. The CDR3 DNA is TGCGCCAGCAGCCAAGATCGGCTGAGCGGTCAGCCCCAGCATTTT. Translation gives CASSQDRLSGQPQHF.

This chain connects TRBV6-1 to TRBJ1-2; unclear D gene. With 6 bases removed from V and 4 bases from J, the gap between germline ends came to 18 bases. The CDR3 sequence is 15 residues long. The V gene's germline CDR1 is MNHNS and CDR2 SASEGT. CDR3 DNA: TGTGCCAGCAGAGAGACCCCCGGACTAGTCTATGGCTACACCTTC. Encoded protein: CASRETPGLVYGYTF.

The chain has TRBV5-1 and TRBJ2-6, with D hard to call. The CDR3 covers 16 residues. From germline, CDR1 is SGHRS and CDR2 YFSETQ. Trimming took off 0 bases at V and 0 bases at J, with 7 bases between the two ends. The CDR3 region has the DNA TGCGCCAGCAGCTTGGCCCAATTCTCTGGGGCCAACGTCCTGACTTTC. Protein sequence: CASSLAQFSGANVLTF.

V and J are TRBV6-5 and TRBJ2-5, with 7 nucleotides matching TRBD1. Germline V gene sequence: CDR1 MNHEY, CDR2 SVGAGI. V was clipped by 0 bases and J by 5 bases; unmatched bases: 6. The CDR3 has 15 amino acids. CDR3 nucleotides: TGTGCCAGCAGTTACTCCTCCGACAGGGTTGAGACCCAGTACTTC. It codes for CASSYSSDRVETQYF.

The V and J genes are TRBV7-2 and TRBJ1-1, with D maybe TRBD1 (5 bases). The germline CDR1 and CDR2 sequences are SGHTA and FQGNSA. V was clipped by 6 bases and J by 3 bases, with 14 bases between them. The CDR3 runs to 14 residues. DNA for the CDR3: TGTGCCAGCAGTCGACAGATCAGGGACACTGAAGCTTTCTTT. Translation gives CASSRQIRDTEAFF.

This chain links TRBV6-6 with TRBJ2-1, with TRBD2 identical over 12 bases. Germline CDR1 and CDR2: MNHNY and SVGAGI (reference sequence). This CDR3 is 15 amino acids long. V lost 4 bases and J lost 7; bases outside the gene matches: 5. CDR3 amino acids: CASSLYGTSGNEQFF. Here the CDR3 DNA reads TGTGCCAGCAGTTTATACGGGACTAGCGGGAATGAGCAGTTCTTC.

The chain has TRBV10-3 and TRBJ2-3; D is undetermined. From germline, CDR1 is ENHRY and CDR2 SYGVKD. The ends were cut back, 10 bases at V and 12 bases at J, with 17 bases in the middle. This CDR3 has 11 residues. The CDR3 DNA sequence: TGTGCCACCCTCGGTACAGCCCAACAGTATTTT. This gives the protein CATLGTAQQYF.

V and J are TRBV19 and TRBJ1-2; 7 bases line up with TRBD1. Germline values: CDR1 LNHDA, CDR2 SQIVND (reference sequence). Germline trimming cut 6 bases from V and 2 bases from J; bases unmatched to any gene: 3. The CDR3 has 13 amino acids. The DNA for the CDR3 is TGTGCCAGTAGGCCACAGGGGAACTATGGCTACACCTTC. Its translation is CASRPQGNYGYTF. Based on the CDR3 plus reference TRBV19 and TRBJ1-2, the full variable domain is DGGITQSPKYLFRKEGQNVTLSCEQNLNHDAMYWYRQDPGQGLRLIYYSQIVNDFQKGDIAEGYSVSREKKESFPLTVTSAQKNPTAFYLCASRPQGNYGYTFGSGTRLTVV.